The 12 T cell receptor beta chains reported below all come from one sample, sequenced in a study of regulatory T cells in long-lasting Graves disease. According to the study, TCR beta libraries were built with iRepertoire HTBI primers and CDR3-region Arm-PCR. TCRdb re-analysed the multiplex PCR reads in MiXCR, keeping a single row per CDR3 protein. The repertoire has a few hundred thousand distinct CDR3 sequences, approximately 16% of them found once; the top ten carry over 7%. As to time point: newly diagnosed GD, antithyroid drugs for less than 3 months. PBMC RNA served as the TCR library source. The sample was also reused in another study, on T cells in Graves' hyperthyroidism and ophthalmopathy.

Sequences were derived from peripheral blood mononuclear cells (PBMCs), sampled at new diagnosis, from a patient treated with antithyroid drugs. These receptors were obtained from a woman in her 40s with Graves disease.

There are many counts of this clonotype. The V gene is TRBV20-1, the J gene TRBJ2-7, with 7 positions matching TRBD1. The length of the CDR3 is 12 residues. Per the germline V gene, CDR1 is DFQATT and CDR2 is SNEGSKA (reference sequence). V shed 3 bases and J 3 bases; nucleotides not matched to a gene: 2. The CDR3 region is CSASWDSYEQYF. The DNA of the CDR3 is TGCAGTGCTAGCTGGGACAGCTACGAGCAGTACTTC.

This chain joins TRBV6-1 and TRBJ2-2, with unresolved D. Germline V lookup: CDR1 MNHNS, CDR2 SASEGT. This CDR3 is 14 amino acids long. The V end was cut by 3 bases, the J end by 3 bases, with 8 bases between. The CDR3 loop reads CASSELADTGELFF. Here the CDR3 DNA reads TGTGCCAGCAGTGAGCTGGCGGACACCGGGGAGCTGTTTTTT.

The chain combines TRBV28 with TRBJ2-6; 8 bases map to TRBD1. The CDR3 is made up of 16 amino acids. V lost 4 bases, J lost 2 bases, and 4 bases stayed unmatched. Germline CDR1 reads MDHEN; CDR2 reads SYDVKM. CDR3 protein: CASSSRGQAGANVLTF. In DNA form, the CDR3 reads TGTGCCAGCAGTTCTCGGGGACAGGCTGGGGCCAACGTCCTGACTTTC.

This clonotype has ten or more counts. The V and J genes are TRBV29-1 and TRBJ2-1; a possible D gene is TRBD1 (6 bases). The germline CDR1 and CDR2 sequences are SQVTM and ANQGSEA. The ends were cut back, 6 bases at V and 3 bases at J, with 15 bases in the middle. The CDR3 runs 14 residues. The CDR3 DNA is TGCAGCGTCCAAGGGGGAAGCGGCTACAATGAGCAGTTCTTC. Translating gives CSVQGGSGYNEQFF.

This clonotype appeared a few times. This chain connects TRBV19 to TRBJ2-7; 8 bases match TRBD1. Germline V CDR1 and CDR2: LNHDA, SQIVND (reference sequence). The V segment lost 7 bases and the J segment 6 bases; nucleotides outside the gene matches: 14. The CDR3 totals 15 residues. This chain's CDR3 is CASKKLGDRKGEQYF. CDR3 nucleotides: TGTGCCAGTAAGAAACTTGGGGACAGGAAAGGCGAGCAGTACTTC. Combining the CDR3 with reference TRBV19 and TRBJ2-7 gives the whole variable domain DGGITQSPKYLFRKEGQNVTLSCEQNLNHDAMYWYRQDPGQGLRLIYYSQIVNDFQKGDIAEGYSVSREKKESFPLTVTSAQKNPTAFYLCASKKLGDRKGEQYFGPGTRLTVT.

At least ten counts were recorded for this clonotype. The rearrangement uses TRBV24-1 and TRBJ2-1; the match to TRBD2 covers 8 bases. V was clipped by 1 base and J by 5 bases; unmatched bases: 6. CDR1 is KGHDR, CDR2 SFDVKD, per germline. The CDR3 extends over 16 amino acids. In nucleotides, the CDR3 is TGTGCCACCAGTGATTTAAGCGGGAGCCAGAACAATGAGCAGTTCTTC. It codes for CATSDLSGSQNNEQFF.

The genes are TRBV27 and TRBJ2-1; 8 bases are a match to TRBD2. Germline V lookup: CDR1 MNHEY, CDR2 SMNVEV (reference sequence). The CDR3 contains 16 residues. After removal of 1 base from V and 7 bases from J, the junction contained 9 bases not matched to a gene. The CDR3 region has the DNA TGTGCCAGCAGTTTATGGCGGGGGGTAAGTGGGAATGAGCAGTTCTTC. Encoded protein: CASSLWRGVSGNEQFF.

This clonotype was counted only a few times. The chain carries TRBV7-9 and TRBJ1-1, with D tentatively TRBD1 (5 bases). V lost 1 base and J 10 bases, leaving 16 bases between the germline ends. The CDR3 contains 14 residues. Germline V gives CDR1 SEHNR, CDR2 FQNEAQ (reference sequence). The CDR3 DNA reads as TGTGCCAGCAGCTTAGATGGGACTAAGACGATAGCTTTCTTT. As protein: CASSLDGTKTIAFF.

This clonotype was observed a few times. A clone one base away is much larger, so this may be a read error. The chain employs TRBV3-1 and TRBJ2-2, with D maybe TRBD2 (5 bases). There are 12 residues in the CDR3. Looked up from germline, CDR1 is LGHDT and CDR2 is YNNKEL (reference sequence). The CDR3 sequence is CASSQPFGELLF. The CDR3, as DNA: TGTGCCAGCAGCCAGCCTTTCGGGGAGCTGCTTTTT.

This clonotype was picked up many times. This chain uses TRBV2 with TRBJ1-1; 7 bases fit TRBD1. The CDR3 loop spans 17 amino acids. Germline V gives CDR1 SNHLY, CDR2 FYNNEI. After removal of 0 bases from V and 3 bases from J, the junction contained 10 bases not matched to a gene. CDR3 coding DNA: TGTGCCAGCAGTGAAGCCTCGACAGGGCAACGTTACACTGAAGCTTTCTTT. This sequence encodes CASSEASTGQRYTEAFF. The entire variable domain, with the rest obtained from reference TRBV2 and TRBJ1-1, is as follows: EPEVTQTPSHQVTQMGQEVILRCVPISNHLYFYWYRQILGQKVEFLVSFYNNEISEKSEIFDDQFSVERPDGSNFTLKIRSTKLEDSAMYFCASSEASTGQRYTEAFFGQGTRLTVV.

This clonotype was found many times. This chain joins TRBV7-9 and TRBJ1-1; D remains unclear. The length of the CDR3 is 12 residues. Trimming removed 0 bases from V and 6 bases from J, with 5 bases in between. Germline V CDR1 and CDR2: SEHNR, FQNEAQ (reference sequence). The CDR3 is CASSLADSEAFF. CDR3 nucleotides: TGTGCCAGCAGCTTAGCTGACTCTGAAGCTTTCTTT.

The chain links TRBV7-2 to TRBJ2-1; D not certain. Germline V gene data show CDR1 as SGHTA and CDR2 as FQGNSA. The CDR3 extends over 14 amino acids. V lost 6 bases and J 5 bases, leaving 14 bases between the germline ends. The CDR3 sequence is CASSSRARDNEQFF. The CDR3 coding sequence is TGTGCCAGCAGTTCTCGGGCCAGAGACAATGAGCAGTTCTTC.